These 22 T cell receptor beta chains share one sample of origin, sequenced in a study of CD8+CD57+ T cells in acquired aplastic anemia. It was genomic DNA that served as the template for profiling TCR beta VDJ and CDR3. TCRdb recomputed calls from the reads with MiXCR, one row per CDR3 protein. The sample has over 150,000 distinct CDR3 sequences; 45% to 60% are singletons. The patients chosen for sequencing had shown expansion of CD8+CD57+ cells (detected by flow cytometry). The source material was sorted CD4+, CD8+, or CD8+CD57+ T cells (not recorded which) from PBMCs. The receptors stem from a human donor with aplastic anemia.

This clonotype was seen more than once but under ten times. This chain links TRBV7-6 with TRBJ1-2, with TRBD1 matching over 8 bases. Trimming took 2 bases from V and 8 from J; bases not matched to a gene: 7. The germline V gene encodes CDR1 SGHVS and CDR2 FNYEAQ. This CDR3 is 14 amino acids long. CDR3 sequence: CASSLQQGARGYTF. CDR3 bases: TGTGCCAGCAGCTTACAGCAGGGGGCGCGGGGCTACACCTTC.

This clonotype occurred a few times. Mismatch with germline at one junction end may stem from a read error. The chain combines TRBV10-3 with TRBJ2-6; no clear D gene. The length of the CDR3 is 16 residues. Germline V lookup: CDR1 ENHRY, CDR2 SYGVKD. The CDR3 loop is CASSPHLDAGANVLTF. The CDR3 region has the DNA TGTGCCAGCAGTCCTCATCTAGATGCTGGGGCCAACGTCCTGACTTTC.

This clonotype has ten or more counts. The genes are TRBV12-3 or TRBV12-4 and TRBJ1-6; D unresolved. Trimming left V 5 bases short and J 11 bases short, with 7 bases between. The CDR3 runs to 11 residues. CDR3 nucleotide sequence: TGTGCCAGCAGTGCCGCGCCACCCCTCCACTTT. Its translation is CASSAAPPLHF.

V and J are TRBV19 and TRBJ1-5, with 7 nucleotides matching TRBD1. Germline loops: CDR1 LNHDA, CDR2 SQIVND (reference sequence). CDR3 length: 13 amino acids. V lost 7 bases to trimming and J lost 7 bases; unmatched junction nucleotides: 7. For the CDR3, the DNA is TGTGCCAGTAACCTGGACAGGAGCCAGCCCCAGCATTTT. Protein product: CASNLDRSQPQHF.

The chain joins TRBV5-1 to TRBJ1-1, with TRBD1 matching over 10 bases. V gave up 7 bases and J gave up 5 bases; unmatched junction bases: 8. There are 14 residues in the CDR3. From germline, CDR1 is SGHRS and CDR2 YFSETQ. CDR3 coding DNA: TGCGCCAGCGGTCAGGGACAGGGGATAACTGAAGCTTTCTTT. Its protein is CASGQGQGITEAFF. Complete variable domain (other parts from reference TRBV5-1 and TRBJ1-1): KAGVTQTPRYLIKTRGQQVTLSCSPISGHRSVSWYQQTPGQGLQFLFEYFSETQRNKGNFPGRFSGRQFSNSRSEMNVSTLELGDSALYLCASGQGQGITEAFFGQGTRLTVV.

The gene calls are TRBV20-1 and TRBJ1-2, with D possibly matching TRBD1 (5 bases). V lost 6 bases, J lost 4 bases, and 21 bases lay in between. Per the germline V gene, CDR1 is DFQATT and CDR2 is SNEGSKA (reference sequence). The CDR3 covers 15 residues. The CDR3 protein is CSALSPMGGGYGYTF. The CDR3 nucleotides are TGCAGTGCCCTGTCCCCCATGGGGGGAGGCTATGGCTACACCTTC.

The chain carries TRBV20-1 and TRBJ2-7; maybe TRBD1 (6 bases). From germline, CDR1 is DFQATT and CDR2 SNEGSKA (reference sequence). CDR3 length: 13 amino acids. V lost 5 bases, J lost 0 bases, and 11 bases lay in between. The CDR3 loop is CSAFRDISYEQYF. The CDR3 region has the DNA TGCAGTGCTTTCCGGGACATCTCCTACGAGCAGTACTTC.

The rearrangement uses TRBV14 and TRBJ2-1, with D tentatively TRBD1 (6 bases). From germline, CDR1 is SGHDN and CDR2 FVKESK. The V end was cut by 3 bases, the J end by 5 bases, with 17 bases between. This CDR3 comprises 16 residues. The CDR3 coding sequence is TGTGCCAGCAGCCATTTCCCCGGACAGCCTAACAATGAGCAGTTCTTC. It specifies CASSHFPGQPNNEQFF.

The gene calls are TRBV10-3 and TRBJ1-5, with D uncertain. The CDR3 spans 14 residues. Germline V gene data show CDR1 as ENHRY and CDR2 as SYGVKD. Deletions cut 2 bases from V and 4 bases from J, with 9 bases between. CDR3 nucleotides: TGTGCCATCAGTGAGCCGATCGGGAATCAGCCCCAGCATTTT. Protein: CAISEPIGNQPQHF.

The rearrangement links TRBV10-3 to TRBJ2-7; 8 bases are a match to TRBD1. Trimming at V came to 4 bases and at J to 4 bases, leaving 9 bases not matched to a gene. This CDR3 is 15 amino acids long. Germline-derived CDR1 and CDR2 are ENHRY and SYGVKD. The CDR3 reads CAISASQGAQYEQYF. The CDR3 nucleotides read TGTGCCATCAGTGCTTCCCAGGGGGCGCAGTACGAGCAGTACTTC.

This clonotype occurred many times. The rearrangement uses TRBV12-3 or TRBV12-4 and TRBJ2-7, with 10 positions matching TRBD2. V dropped 3 bases and J dropped 3; count of bases not matched to a gene: 2. The CDR3 runs 14 residues. CDR3 sequence: CASSFGTSVYEQYF. The CDR3 DNA follows: TGTGCCAGCAGTTTCGGGACTAGCGTCTACGAGCAGTACTTC.

There are a few counts of this clonotype. This chain uses TRBV3-1 with TRBJ2-1; 13 bases are a match to TRBD2. Germline loops: CDR1 LGHDT, CDR2 YNNKEL (reference sequence). This CDR3 region has 16 residues. V lost 4 bases and J lost 8; bases outside the gene matches: 8. CDR3 sequence: CASSPQLAGGLDEQFF. The DNA of the CDR3 is TGTGCCAGCAGCCCACAACTAGCGGGGGGGCTGGATGAGCAGTTCTTC.

The chain links TRBV5-5 to TRBJ1-1; unclear D gene. The CDR3 covers 14 residues. V gave up 2 bases and J gave up 6 bases, with 14 bases separating them. Germline V gene sequence: CDR1 SGHKS, CDR2 YYEKEE (reference sequence). DNA of the CDR3: TGTGCCAGCAGCTTAGTTGGCAGAACCTCTGAAGCTTTCTTT. Protein product: CASSLVGRTSEAFF. The variable domain in full, with the rest retrieved from reference TRBV5-5 and TRBJ1-1, is DAGVTQSPTHLIKTRGQQVTLRCSPISGHKSVSWYQQVLGQGPQFIFQYYEKEERGRGNFPDRFSARQFPNYSSELNVNALLLGDSALYLCASSLVGRTSEAFFGQGTRLTVV.

The CDR3 DNA follows: TGTGCCAGCAGGAAGGACGCCTCGATGAACACTGAAGCTTTCTTT. Its protein is CASRKDASMNTEAFF. The chain is built from TRBV2 and TRBJ1-1; no firm D call. The V gene's germline CDR1 is SNHLY and CDR2 FYNNEI. V lost 6 bases and J 0 bases, leaving 14 bases between the germline ends. The CDR3 loop spans 15 amino acids.

The V call is TRBV20-1, the J call TRBJ2-3; a weak D match, TRBD2 (7 bases). Germline CDR1 and CDR2: DFQATT and SNEGSKA (reference sequence). The V end was cut by 6 bases, the J end by 4 bases, with 29 bases between. This CDR3 spans 18 amino acids. DNA for the CDR3: TGCAGTGCCAGTGGTTGGGTTCCGGGGGGCCCTGTCGCAGATACGCAGTATTTT. This sequence encodes CSASGWVPGGPVADTQYF.

V usage is TRBV9 and J usage is TRBJ2-1; TRBD2 agrees at 11 bases. Germline V gene data show CDR1 as SGDLS and CDR2 as YYNGEE. This CDR3 has 17 amino acids. Trimming took 0 bases from V and 6 from J; bases not matched to a gene: 8. The CDR3 DNA is TGTGCCAGCAGCGTAGGACCTAGCGGGGGGCCGCGCAATGAGCAGTTCTTC. Its translation is CASSVGPSGGPRNEQFF.

Ten or more counts support this clonotype. J is TRBJ1-5 and V is TRBV5-6; 8 positions match TRBD1. After removal of 4 bases from V and 4 bases from J, the junction contained 7 bases not matched to a gene. CDR3 length: 15 amino acids. Germline lookup yields CDR1 SGHDT and CDR2 YYEEEE. The chain's CDR3 is CASSLGQGLNQPQHF. The DNA for the CDR3 is TGTGCCAGCAGCCTCGGACAGGGCCTTAATCAGCCCCAGCATTTT.

To note about this clonotype: This may come from a read error, since a much larger clone is one base off. This chain uses TRBV5-5 with TRBJ1-4, with D maybe TRBD1 (5 bases). This CDR3 has 13 amino acids. Germline CDR1 and CDR2: SGHKS and YYEKEE (reference sequence). In DNA form, the CDR3 reads TGTGCCAGCAGCCAGGGATCCAATGAAAAACTGGTTTTT. Translated: CASSQGSNEKLVF.

The table lists this clonotype with a count of one. J is TRBJ2-1 and V is TRBV15; 11 nucleotides agree with TRBD2. This CDR3 contains 15 residues. The trim removed 7 bases at V and 8 bases at J, leaving 10 bases unmatched. CDR1 and CDR2 from the germline V gene are LNHNV and YYDKDF (reference sequence). The CDR3 loop reads CATNLELAGVHEQFF. CDR3 DNA: TGTGCCACCAACCTAGAACTAGCGGGAGTACATGAGCAGTTCTTC.

V gene TRBV5-1 combines with J gene TRBJ1-4; D perhaps matches TRBD1 (6 bases). V was pared by 4 bases and J by 0 bases, with 16 bases between. Germline-derived CDR1 and CDR2 are SGHRS and YFSETQ. The CDR3 sequence is 17 residues long. CDR3: CASSPGAGVATNEKLFF. The CDR3 DNA sequence: TGCGCCAGCAGCCCCGGGGCAGGGGTCGCAACTAATGAAAAACTGTTTTTT.

The table lists this clonotype with many counts. The chain couples TRBV20-1 to TRBJ1-4; D not resolved. The ends were cut back, 3 bases at V and 5 bases at J, with 16 bases in the middle. Germline CDR1 reads DFQATT; CDR2 reads SNEGSKA (reference sequence). The CDR3 extends over 15 amino acids. The DNA for the CDR3 is TGCAGTGCTAGTCGCCAGGTAGCGGCCAATGAAAAACTGTTTTTT. Residues: CSASRQVAANEKLFF.

The chain recombines TRBV10-2 with TRBJ2-3, with 8 positions matching TRBD2. The CDR3 sequence is 13 residues long. Germline-derived CDR1 and CDR2 are WSHSY and SAAADI. V was pared by 5 bases and J by 4 bases, with 2 bases of the junction left unmatched. CDR3 protein: CASSRGGSDTQYF. CDR3 coding DNA: TGCGCCAGCAGTCGGGGGGGTTCAGATACGCAGTATTTT.